This T cell receptor beta chain was found in a study of cytomegalovirus exposure and HLA in healthy donors. Turning to the study itself: There were roughly 80 million unique TCRs (from HLA-typed donors) in an early data release. Study results and caveats: It was reported that the classifier diagnosed cytomegalovirus status with high specificity and sensitivity in both the original and validation cohorts. While the bulk of TCR sequences proved rare, some public TCRs turned up in many donors.

Of note for this clone: Its antigen is unknown.

PCR amplification relied on 60 Vbeta primers (plus 13 Jbeta primers). Sequencing was performed with immunoSEQ multiplex PCR; in TCRdb, only in-frame clones are kept and a portion is missing. The table shows 150,000 to 200,000 clones, with approximately 83% occurring only once. Germline lookup yields CDR1 SGDLS and CDR2 YYNGEE. The CDR3 runs to 15 residues. Unmatched junction bases numbered 4, after V lost 0 bases and J lost 5 bases. Source material: PBMCs. The TCR was taken from a boy aged 2 to 9 in good health and CMV-seronegative. The chain recombines TRBV9 with TRBJ1-2; the match to TRBD1 covers 10 bases. CDR3 in DNA: TGTGCCAGCAGCGTAGGACAGGGGGCTGGATATGGCTACACCTTC. Its translation: CASSVGQGAGYGYTF.